The clone carrying this TCR beta chain was counted ten times or more. This sample stems from a study of neurological immune-mediated disorders. A single run covered 15-18 subjects with over 180 million TCR-beta sequences. TCRdb passed the 5' RACE reads through MiXCR, listing each CDR3 protein once. The sample has tens of thousands of distinct CDR3 sequences; about a tenth are singletons. The germline CDR1 and CDR2 sequences are ENHRY and SYGVKD. CDR3 length equals 14 residues. V lost 6 bases and J lost 4; bases outside the gene matches: 6. This sequence was found in a woman in her forties with HTLV-1-associated myelopathy (HAM/TSP). The chain carries TRBV10-3 and TRBJ1-1; 9 bases align to TRBD1. Sequencing input: PBMCs. The CDR3 sequence: CAISGTGPSTEAFF. Written as DNA, the CDR3 is TGTGCCATCAGCGGGACAGGGCCGTCCACTGAAGCTTTCTTT.